These 25 T cell receptor beta chains originate from one sample sequenced in a study of beta chain features in type 1 diabetes (dated by TCRdb to the late 2010s). Preparation of the library involved the immunoSEQ multiplex PCR assay. The entire amount of isolated RNA was reverse transcribed using the High Capacity cDNA Reverse Transcription Kit, so the sequenced TCRB transcripts were expressed ones. TCRdb took over this immuneACCESS table, retaining in-frame rearrangements with V and J assigned. Such tables are incomplete; in checked studies, under half of the missing clones stem from an unresolved V gene, and the remainder is unexplained. This sample has 810,000 or so clones in its table, and roughly 15% of those were observed once. The ten top clones hold 0.02% to 0.03% of the sample. The sequenced material came from naive CD4+ T cells from blood. The cell subset or site tag for this specimen amounts to: true naive CD4+ T cells. The origin of the receptors is a woman between 18 and 29 years old in good health.

There are a few counts of this clone. The CDR3, as DNA: TGCGCCAGCAGCCAAGACAGGCAGCAGGGAAGGACCGGGGAGCTGTTTTTT. Protein product: CASSQDRQQGRTGELFF. The chain has TRBV4-3 and TRBJ2-2; D is perhaps TRBD1 (5 bases). The V gene's germline CDR1 is LGHNA and CDR2 YSLEER. The V end was cut by 0 bases, the J end by 5 bases, with 16 bases between. The CDR3 is 17 residues long.

Only a few counts were recorded for this clone. This chain connects TRBV28 to TRBJ2-2, with 12 positions matching TRBD2. V lost 8 bases and J lost 8; bases outside the gene matches: 9. This CDR3 comprises 15 residues. Germline CDR1 and CDR2: MDHEN and SYDVKM. Written as DNA, the CDR3 is TGTGCCAGCCAACCCCCGACTAGCGGGAGAGGGGAGCTGTTTTTT. This translates into CASQPPTSGRGELFF.

This clone turned up a few times. V and J are TRBV7-9 and TRBJ2-7; D is undetermined. Germline lookup yields CDR1 SEHNR and CDR2 FQNEAQ (reference sequence). With 1 base removed from V and 0 bases from J, the gap between germline ends came to 10 bases. CDR3 length: 15 amino acids. CDR3 residues: CASSLESTPSYEQYF. DNA of the CDR3: TGTGCCAGCAGCTTAGAATCGACCCCCTCCTACGAGCAGTACTTC.

The genes are TRBV9 and TRBJ2-1, with 15 bases aligning to TRBD2. V gave up 6 bases and J gave up 7 bases; unmatched junction bases: 8. Germline CDR1 SGDLS, CDR2 YYNGEE. The CDR3 covers 16 residues. CDR3 residues: CASTKPGTSGRNEQFF. CDR3 in DNA: TGTGCCAGCACCAAGCCCGGGACTAGCGGGAGGAATGAGCAGTTCTTC.

V is TRBV5-4 and J is TRBJ1-2; TRBD1 matches at 9 bases. CDR1 is SGHNT, CDR2 YYREEE, per germline (reference sequence). V was clipped by 3 bases and J by 4 bases; unmatched bases: 10. The CDR3 runs 16 residues. For the CDR3, the DNA is TGTGCCAGCAGCTCGTGGGGACAGGGTTTTAGCTATGGCTACACCTTC. Protein sequence: CASSSWGQGFSYGYTF.

The CDR3 DNA is TGCGCCAGCAGCTTGGGCCGGACAGGGTCGAGCACCGGGGAGCTGTTTTTT. Protein: CASSLGRTGSSTGELFF. The gene calls are TRBV5-1 and TRBJ2-2, with 8 bases fitting TRBD1. Germline V gene data show CDR1 as SGHRS and CDR2 as YFSETQ. The CDR3 contains 17 residues. With V trimmed by 0 bases and J by 4 bases, 8 bases remained unmatched. Full variable domain (missing parts from reference TRBV5-1 and TRBJ2-2): KAGVTQTPRYLIKTRGQQVTLSCSPISGHRSVSWYQQTPGQGLQFLFEYFSETQRNKGNFPGRFSGRQFSNSRSEMNVSTLELGDSALYLCASSLGRTGSSTGELFFGEGSRLTVL.

The chain links TRBV9 to TRBJ2-3; 14 bases are shared with TRBD2. Germline V gene sequence: CDR1 SGDLS, CDR2 YYNGEE. Unmatched junction bases numbered 8, after V lost 4 bases and J lost 1 base. The length of the CDR3 is 18 residues. The CDR3 DNA reads TGTGCCAGCAGCTCGGGACTAGCGGGAGAGTATGGCACAGATACGCAGTATTTT. This codes for CASSSGLAGEYGTDTQYF.

The chain joins TRBV7-6 to TRBJ2-7, with a tentative D call TRBD1 (5 bases). The V end lost 2 bases, the J end lost 3 bases, and 11 bases lay between the germline ends. There are 14 residues in the CDR3. Germline V CDR1 and CDR2: SGHVS, FNYEAQ. The CDR3 bases are TGTGCCAGCAGCTTATCCCAGGGAAGCTACGAGCAGTACTTC. Residues: CASSLSQGSYEQYF.

The J gene is TRBJ2-3, the V gene TRBV9; D remains ambiguous. The CDR3 totals 12 residues. The germline V gene encodes CDR1 SGDLS and CDR2 YYNGEE. V lost 4 bases, J lost 4 bases, and 7 bases lay in between. The CDR3 loop reads CASSLRSDTQYF. DNA of the CDR3: TGTGCCAGCAGCCTACGGTCAGATACGCAGTATTTT.

This clone showed up just a few times. The chain links TRBV18 to TRBJ2-6; possible D gene TRBD2, 6 bases. Trimming shortened V by 4 bases and J by 2 bases, and 9 bases separated the two germline ends. CDR3 size: 15 residues. Per germline, CDR1 KGHSH and CDR2 LQKENI. The DNA of the CDR3 is TGTGCCAGCTCACTGCGGGGTGCTGGGGCCAACGTCCTGACTTTC. As protein: CASSLRGAGANVLTF.

This sequence joins TRBV11-1 and TRBJ2-3; D may be TRBD2 (5 bases). Germline V gene data show CDR1 as SGHAT and CDR2 as FQDESV (reference sequence). Trimming removed 5 bases at V and 6 bases at J, with 18 bases between. CDR3 length: 15 amino acids. The CDR3 loop is CASSPDRGAFDTQYF. CDR3 nucleotide sequence: TGTGCCAGCAGCCCCGACCGGGGAGCGTTCGATACGCAGTATTTT.

On this clone: An end of the junction differs from the germline gene, which may be a read error. The chain has TRBV4-2 and TRBJ2-2; 8 bases map to TRBD1. The CDR3 is 18 residues long. From germline, CDR1 is LGHNA and CDR2 YNFKEQ. CDR3 residues: CASNQGQGAAVVAGELFF. The CDR3 nucleotides are TGTGCCAGCAACCAAGGCCAGGGGGCGGCGGTTGTCGCCGGGGAGCTGTTTTTT.

This clone appeared a few times. This rearrangement joins TRBV20-1 to TRBJ2-7; D ambiguous. The ends were cut back, 5 bases at V and 5 bases at J, with 7 bases in the middle. CDR1 is DFQATT and CDR2 is SNEGSKA in the germline V gene (reference sequence). This CDR3 is built from 10 residues. The DNA of the CDR3 is TGCAGTGCTGCACGTGACGAGCAGTACTTC. Translating it yields CSAARDEQYF.

This clone has only a few counts. The CDR3: CASGVAGVETQYF. The CDR3 DNA reads TGCGCCAGCGGGGTAGCGGGAGTCGAGACCCAGTACTTC. The chain couples TRBV10-2 to TRBJ2-5; TRBD2 matches at 9 bases. V lost 8 bases, J lost 5 bases, and 6 bases stayed unmatched. From germline, CDR1 is WSHSY and CDR2 SAAADI. The length of the CDR3 is 13 residues.

The chain is built from TRBV7-2 and TRBJ2-6; tentative D call: TRBD2 (5 bases). The CDR3 has 15 amino acids. V was clipped by 2 bases and J by 2 bases, with 7 bases between them. Germline CDR1 reads SGHTA; CDR2 reads FQGNSA. The CDR3 DNA follows: TGTGCCAGCAGCTTAAAGGGAGCTGGGGCCAACGTCCTGACTTTC. Translating gives CASSLKGAGANVLTF.

This clone was counted ten times or more. CDR3 residues: CASSQDLGLAIQYF. CDR3 nucleotide sequence: TGCGCCAGCAGCCAAGATCTCGGTTTAGCCATTCAGTACTTC. This chain connects TRBV4-3 to TRBJ2-4; D not resolved. CDR1 and CDR2 from the germline V gene are LGHNA and YSLEER. The V end was cut by 0 bases, the J end by 9 bases, with 12 bases between. The CDR3 runs to 14 residues.

The sample holds a few counts of this clone. The chain is built from TRBV7-9 and TRBJ2-3; D possibly corresponds to TRBD2 (6 bases). This CDR3 contains 14 residues. CDR1 SEHNR and CDR2 FQNEAQ come from the germline V gene (reference sequence). V was trimmed by 7 bases and J by 4 bases, leaving 15 bases between them. This CDR3 is CASTPMGLSDTQYF. In DNA, the CDR3 is TGTGCCAGCACCCCGATGGGACTCTCAGATACGCAGTATTTT.

The chain links TRBV2 to TRBJ2-2, with D uncertain. V lost 8 bases and J lost 0, with 13 bases in between. Germline CDR1 reads SNHLY; CDR2 reads FYNNEI. The CDR3 runs 15 residues. CDR3 DNA: TGTGCCAGCCGAAGAGCGCAGGCGAACACCGGGGAGCTGTTTTTT. Amino acids: CASRRAQANTGELFF.

The V call is TRBV5-1, the J call TRBJ2-7, with D possibly TRBD2 on 5 matching bases. V was shortened by 2 bases and J by 4 bases, with 13 bases between the two germline ends. Germline V lookup: CDR1 SGHRS, CDR2 YFSETQ. The CDR3 runs 14 residues. CDR3 in amino acids: CASSLGSVEYEQYF. The CDR3 DNA follows: TGCGCCAGCAGCTTAGGTAGCGTTGAGTACGAGCAGTACTTC.

The V gene is TRBV5-4, the J gene TRBJ2-4; TRBD1 aligns across 9 bases. The V segment lost 3 bases and the J segment 6 bases; nucleotides outside the gene matches: 4. This CDR3 spans 14 amino acids. Germline CDR1 reads SGHNT; CDR2 reads YYREEE (reference sequence). The CDR3 region is CASSSQGAGNIQYF. The CDR3 coding sequence is TGTGCCAGCAGCTCACAGGGGGCGGGAAACATTCAGTACTTC.

The chain is built from TRBV19 and TRBJ2-5; the D call may be TRBD1 or TRBD2 (5 bases each). The CDR3 is 14 residues long. The V gene lost 1 base and the J gene lost 1 base, with 7 bases spanning the gap. Germline V CDR1 and CDR2: LNHDA, SQIVND (reference sequence). DNA for the CDR3: TGTGCCAGTAGTATAGGAGGGGTCCAAGAGACCCAGTACTTC. The encoded protein is CASSIGGVQETQYF.

The table lists this clone with a few counts. The chain combines TRBV19 with TRBJ1-1; 7 bases agree with TRBD1. The CDR3 consists of 14 residues. Germline-derived CDR1 and CDR2 are LNHDA and SQIVND (reference sequence). V shed 8 bases, J shed 5 bases, and the junction held 11 bases outside the gene matches. CDR3 in amino acids: CASSPTGYSTEAFF. The CDR3 DNA reads as TGTGCCAGTTCTCCGACAGGGTACTCGACTGAAGCTTTCTTT.

CDR3 amino acids: CASNLAGSYEQYF. CDR3 sequence (DNA): TGTGCCAGCAATCTTGCCGGGTCCTACGAGCAGTACTTC. This rearrangement joins TRBV28 to TRBJ2-7; D unresolved. Trimming shortened V by 7 bases and J by 1 base, and 11 bases separated the two germline ends. There are 13 residues in the CDR3. Germline assignment: CDR1 MDHEN and CDR2 SYDVKM.

There are a few counts of this clone. The CDR3 region is CAISASRGGQGAAGANVLTF. CDR3 nucleotide sequence: TGTGCCATCAGTGCATCTAGAGGGGGACAGGGAGCTGCTGGGGCCAACGTCCTGACTTTC. The genes are TRBV10-3 and TRBJ2-6, with 9 bases lining up with TRBD1. CDR3 size: 20 residues. Trimming at V came to 4 bases and at J to 2 bases, leaving 15 bases not matched to a gene. In germline, CDR1 is ENHRY, CDR2 SYGVKD.

This clone was counted a few times. The chain recombines TRBV28 with TRBJ2-2; a possible D gene is TRBD1 (6 bases). Trimming removed 10 bases at V and 4 bases at J, with 13 bases between. The CDR3 contains 13 residues. Germline V gives CDR1 MDHEN, CDR2 SYDVKM. This CDR3 is CATELRGTGELFF. For the CDR3, the DNA is TGTGCCACCGAACTCAGGGGCACCGGGGAGCTGTTTTTT.